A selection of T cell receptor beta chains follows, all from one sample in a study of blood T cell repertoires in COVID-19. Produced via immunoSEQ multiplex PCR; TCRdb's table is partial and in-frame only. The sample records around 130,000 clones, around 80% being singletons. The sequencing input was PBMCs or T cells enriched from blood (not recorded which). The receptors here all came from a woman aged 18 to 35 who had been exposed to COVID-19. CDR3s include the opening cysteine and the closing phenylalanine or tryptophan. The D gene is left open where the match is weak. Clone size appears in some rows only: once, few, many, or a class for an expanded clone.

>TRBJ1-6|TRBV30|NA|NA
CAWSNTGNSPLHF
TGTGCCTGGAGTAATACAGGGAATTCACCCCTCCACTTT
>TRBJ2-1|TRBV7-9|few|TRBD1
CASSRRGQGNEQFF
TGTGCCAGCAGCCGAAGAGGACAGGGGAATGAGCAGTTCTTC
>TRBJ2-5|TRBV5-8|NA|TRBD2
CASSLLDPGGETQYF
TGTGCCAGCAGCTTGTTGGATCCGGGGGGGGAGACCCAGTACTTC
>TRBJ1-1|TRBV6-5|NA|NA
CASSYGGSTEAFF
TGTGCCAGCAGTTACGGGGGGAGCACTGAAGCTTTCTTT
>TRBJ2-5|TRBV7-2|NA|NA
CASSTGWSRETQYF
TGTGCCAGCAGTACAGGGTGGTCCAGGGAGACCCAGTACTTC
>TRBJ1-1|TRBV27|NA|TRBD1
CASSRTGALMNTEAFF
TGTGCCAGCAGTCGGACAGGGGCTTTAATGAACACTGAAGCTTTCTTT
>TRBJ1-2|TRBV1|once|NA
CTSSVTGSACFDGYTF
TGCACCAGCAGCGTAACAGGGTCGGCGTGTTTTGATGGCTACACCTTC
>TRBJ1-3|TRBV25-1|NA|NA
CASSVLTGPGNTIYF
TGTGCCAGCAGTGTATTAACAGGGCCAGGAAACACCATATATTTT
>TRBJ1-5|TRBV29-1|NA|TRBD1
CSVDSTRTGYNQPQHF
TGCAGCGTAGACTCGACCCGGACAGGATACAATCAGCCCCAGCATTTT
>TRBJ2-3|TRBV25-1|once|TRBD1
CASSETVDRVGPDTQYF
TGTGCCAGCAGTGAAACGGTGGACAGGGTGGGGCCAGATACGCAGTATTTT
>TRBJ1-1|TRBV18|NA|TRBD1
CASSRGQELMNTEAFF
TGTGCCAGCTCACGGGGACAGGAGCTCATGAACACTGAAGCTTTCTTT
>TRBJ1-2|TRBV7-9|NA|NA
CASSLGGANYGYTF
TGTGCCAGCAGCCTAGGGGGGGCTAACTATGGCTACACCTTC
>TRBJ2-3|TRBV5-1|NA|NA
CASSTGDSTDTQYF
TGCGCCAGCAGCACGGGGGACTCCACAGATACGCAGTATTTT
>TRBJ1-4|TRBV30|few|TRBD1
CAWTGGLNNEKLFF
TGTGCCTGGACAGGGGGCCTTAACAATGAAAAACTGTTTTTT
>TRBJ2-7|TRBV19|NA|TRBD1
CASSESYRGYYEQYF
TGTGCCAGTAGCGAGAGTTACAGGGGCTACTACGAGCAGTACTTC
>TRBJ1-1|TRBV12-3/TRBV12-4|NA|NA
CASSWAGSTEAFF
TGTGCCAGCAGCTGGGCGGGAAGTACTGAAGCTTTCTTT
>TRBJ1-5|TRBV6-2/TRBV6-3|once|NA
CASSSSGQPQHF
TGTGCCAGCAGTTCCTCCGGTCAGCCCCAGCATTTT
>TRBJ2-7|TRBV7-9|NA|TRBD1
CASSPRDRGRTSAEQYF
TGTGCCAGCAGCCCCCGGGACAGGGGGCGAACGAGTGCCGAGCAGTACTTC
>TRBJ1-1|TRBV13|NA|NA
CASSPQNTEAFF
TGTGCCAGCAGCCCACAGAACACTGAAGCTTTCTTT
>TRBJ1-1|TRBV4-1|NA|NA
CASSPFGAANTEAFF
TGCGCCAGCAGCCCGTTTGGGGCGGCGAACACTGAAGCTTTCTTT
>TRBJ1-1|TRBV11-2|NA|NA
CASRQQVNTEAFF
TGTGCCAGCAGGCAACAGGTGAACACTGAAGCTTTCTTT
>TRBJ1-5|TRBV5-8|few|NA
CASSSTVEQPQHF
TGTGCCAGCAGCTCGACAGTGGAGCAGCCCCAGCATTTT
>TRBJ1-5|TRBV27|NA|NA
CASGSAGNNQPQHF
TGTGCCAGCGGTAGTGCAGGGAACAATCAGCCCCAGCATTTT
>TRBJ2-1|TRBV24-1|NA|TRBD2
CATSSGLARSDEQFF
TGTGCCACCAGTTCGGGACTAGCTAGGAGCGATGAGCAGTTCTTC
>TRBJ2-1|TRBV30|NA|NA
CAWSEGHSYNEQFF
TGTGCCTGGAGTGAGGGACACAGCTACAATGAGCAGTTCTTC
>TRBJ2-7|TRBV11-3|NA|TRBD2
CASSLASGGYEQYF
TGTGCCAGCAGCTTAGCTAGCGGGGGCTACGAGCAGTACTTC
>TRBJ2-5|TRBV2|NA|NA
CASSDKLETQYF
TGTGCCAGCAGTGATAAGCTAGAGACCCAGTACTTC
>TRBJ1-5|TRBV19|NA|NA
CASSIASARARNQPQHF
TGTGCCAGTAGTATCGCGAGTGCGAGGGCTCGCAATCAGCCCCAGCATTTT
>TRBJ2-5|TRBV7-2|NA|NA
CASSLRTVPQETQYF
TGTGCCAGCAGCTTAAGGACAGTTCCTCAAGAGACCCAGTACTTC
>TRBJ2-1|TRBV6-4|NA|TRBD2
CASSDTSEGVGQFF
TGTGCCAGCAGTGACACTAGCGAAGGTGTCGGGCAGTTCTTC
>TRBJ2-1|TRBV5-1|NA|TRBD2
CASSLLGAGGTNEQFF
TGCGCCAGCAGCTTGCTGGGGGCGGGAGGTACCAATGAGCAGTTCTTC
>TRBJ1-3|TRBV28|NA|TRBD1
CASWDRGTSGNTIYF
TGTGCCAGTTGGGACAGGGGCACCTCTGGAAACACCATATATTTT
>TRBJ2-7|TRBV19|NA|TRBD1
CASSMGAVGTGDGDEQYF
TGTGCCAGTAGTATGGGGGCCGTTGGGACAGGGGACGGGGATGAGCAGTACTTC
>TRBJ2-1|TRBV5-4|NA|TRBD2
CASTLRTSGYNEQFF
TGTGCCAGCACCCTCCGGACTAGCGGATACAATGAGCAGTTCTTC
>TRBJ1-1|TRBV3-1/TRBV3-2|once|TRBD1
CASSPRGQGNTEAFF
TGTGCCAGCAGCCCCAGGGGACAGGGGAACACTGAAGCTTTCTTT
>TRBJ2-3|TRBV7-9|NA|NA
CASSTQVTDTQYF
TGTGCCAGCAGCACACAGGTTACAGATACGCAGTATTTT
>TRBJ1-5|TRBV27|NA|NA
CASSGQLNNQPQHF
TGTGCCAGCAGCGGACAGCTCAACAATCAGCCCCAGCATTTT
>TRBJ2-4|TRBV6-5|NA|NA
CASRARGIVKNIQYF
TGTGCCAGCAGAGCTAGGGGGATAGTCAAAAACATTCAGTACTTC
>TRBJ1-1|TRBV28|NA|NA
CASSFVGGISRAEAFF
TGTGCCAGCAGTTTTGTTGGGGGGATATCCAGGGCTGAAGCTTTCTTT
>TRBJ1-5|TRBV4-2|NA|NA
CASSQGGSLNNQPQHF
TGTGCCAGCAGCCAAGGCGGCAGTCTGAACAATCAGCCCCAGCATTTT
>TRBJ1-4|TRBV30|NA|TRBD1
CAWRPGQGYTNEKLFF
TGTGCCTGGAGACCGGGACAGGGGTACACTAATGAAAAACTGTTTTTT
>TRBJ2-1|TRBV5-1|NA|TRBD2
CASSSGTSGYNEQFF
TGCGCCAGCAGCTCCGGGACTAGCGGTTACAATGAGCAGTTCTTC
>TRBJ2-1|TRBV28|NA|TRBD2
CASSFERASGRYNEQFF
TGTGCCAGCAGTTTTGAGAGGGCTAGCGGGCGCTACAATGAGCAGTTCTTC
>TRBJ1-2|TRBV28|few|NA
CASSTAGSYGYTF
TGTGCCAGCTCCACGGCAGGGTCCTATGGCTACACCTTC
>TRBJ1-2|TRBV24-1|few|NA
CATEGNQGGGYTF
TGTGCCACCGAGGGTAATCAAGGCGGGGGCTACACCTTC
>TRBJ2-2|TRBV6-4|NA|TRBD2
CASRPHGLAGTLNTGELFF
TGTGCCAGCAGGCCCCATGGGCTAGCGGGAACACTGAACACCGGGGAGCTGTTTTTT
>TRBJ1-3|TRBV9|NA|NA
CASSAVDGSSGNTIYF
TGTGCCAGCAGCGCCGTGGACGGGAGCTCTGGAAACACCATATATTTT
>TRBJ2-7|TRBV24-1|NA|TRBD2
CATDTGLEDDEQYF
TGTGCCACCGATACGGGACTAGAAGATGACGAGCAGTACTTC
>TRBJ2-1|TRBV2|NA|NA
CASQNYNEQFF
TGTGCCAGCCAGAACTACAATGAGCAGTTCTTC
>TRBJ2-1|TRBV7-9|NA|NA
CASSLPFRLAIYNEQFF
TGTGCCAGCAGCTTACCCTTTCGGTTAGCGATCTACAATGAGCAGTTCTTC
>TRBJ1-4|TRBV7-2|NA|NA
CASSIPRTLRLFF
TGTGCCAGCAGCATTCCAAGGACTTTAAGGCTGTTTTTT
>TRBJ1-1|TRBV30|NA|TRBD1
CAWNPGQGYAFF
TGTGCCTGGAATCCCGGACAGGGATACGCTTTCTTT
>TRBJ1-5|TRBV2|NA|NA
CASSGRRGNQPQHF
TGTGCCAGCAGTGGGCGCAGGGGCAATCAGCCCCAGCATTTT
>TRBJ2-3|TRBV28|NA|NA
CASSSHALASTDTQYF
TGTGCCAGCAGTTCTCACGCCCTGGCCTCCACAGATACGCAGTATTTT
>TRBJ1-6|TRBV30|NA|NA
CAWAGTANSPLHF
TGTGCCTGGGCCGGGACTGCCAATTCACCCCTCCACTTT
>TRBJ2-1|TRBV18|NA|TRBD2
CASSLTSGSDEQFF
TGTGCCAGCTCACTGACTAGCGGGAGCGATGAGCAGTTCTTC